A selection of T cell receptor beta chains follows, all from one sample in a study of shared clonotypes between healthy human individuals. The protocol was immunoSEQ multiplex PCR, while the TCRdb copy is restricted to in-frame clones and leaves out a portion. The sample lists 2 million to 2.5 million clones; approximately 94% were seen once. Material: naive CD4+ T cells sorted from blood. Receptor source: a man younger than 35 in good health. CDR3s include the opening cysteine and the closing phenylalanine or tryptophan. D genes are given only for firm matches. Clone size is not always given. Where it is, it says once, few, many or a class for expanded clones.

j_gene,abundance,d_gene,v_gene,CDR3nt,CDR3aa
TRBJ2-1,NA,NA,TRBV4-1,TGCGCCAGCAGCCAAGGCTGGACGCACTCCTACAATGAGCAGTTCTTC,CASSQGWTHSYNEQFF
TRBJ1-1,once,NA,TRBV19,TGTGCCAGTAGCCTACAGGGTTTAGTCACTGAAGCTTTCTTT,CASSLQGLVTEAFF
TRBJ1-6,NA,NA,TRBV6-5,TGTGCCAGCAGCCCCGGGACCCTGAGCTCACCCCTCCACTTT,CASSPGTLSSPLHF
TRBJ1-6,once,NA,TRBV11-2,TGTGCCAGCAGCTTAGGTAAATCGGGGAATTCACCCCTCCACTTT,CASSLGKSGNSPLHF
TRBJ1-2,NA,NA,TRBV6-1,TGTGCCACCACTAGCCCTGAGGGGGGGGCATATGGCTACACCTTC,CATTSPEGGAYGYTF
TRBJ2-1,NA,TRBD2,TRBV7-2,TGTGCCAGCAGCTTAGCGACTAGCGGGACGAAAAGGCAGTTCTTC,CASSLATSGTKRQFF
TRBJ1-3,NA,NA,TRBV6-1,TGTGCCAGCAGTGAAGCAGGGGGTCGGAACACCATATATTTT,CASSEAGGRNTIYF
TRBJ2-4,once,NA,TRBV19,TGTGCCAGTAGTATAAGTGGGTCTAACATTCAGTACTTC,CASSISGSNIQYF
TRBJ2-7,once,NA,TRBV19,TGTGCCAGTAGCGCTCCGGGGTGGTCCTACGAGCAGTACTTC,CASSAPGWSYEQYF
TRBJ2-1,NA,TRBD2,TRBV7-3,TGTGCCAGCAGCCCGGCTAGCGGGGAGGTCAATGAGCAGTTCTTC,CASSPASGEVNEQFF
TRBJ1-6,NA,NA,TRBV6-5,TGTGCCAGCACTGGATTCAGGGTTGGGTCACCCCTCCACTTT,CASTGFRVGSPLHF
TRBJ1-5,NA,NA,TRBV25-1,TGTGCCAGCAGTGAGACGGCCAAAGGGGAGACTCAGCCCCAGCATTTT,CASSETAKGETQPQHF
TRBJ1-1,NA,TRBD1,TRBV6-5,TGTGCCAGCAGTTACCGGGACAGGGTCGGGACTGAAGCTTTCTTT,CASSYRDRVGTEAFF
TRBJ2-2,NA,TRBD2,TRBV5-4,TGTGCCAGCAGCCAGGGACTAGCGGGAGGGGGAACCGGGGAGCTGTTTTTT,CASSQGLAGGGTGELFF
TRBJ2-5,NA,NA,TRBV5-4,TGTGCCAGCAGCGTCGATGGGCTCCAGGGAGAGACCCAGTACTTC,CASSVDGLQGETQYF
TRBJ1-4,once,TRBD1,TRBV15,TGTGCCACCAGGAAGACAGGGGGTAATGAAAAACTGTTTTTT,CATRKTGGNEKLFF
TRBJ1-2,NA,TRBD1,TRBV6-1,TGTGCCAGCATGACAGGACAGGGCAGGGGCGGCTACACCTTC,CASMTGQGRGGYTF
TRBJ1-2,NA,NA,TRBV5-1,TGCGCCAGCAGCTTGTCTAATAACTATGGCTACACCTTC,CASSLSNNYGYTF
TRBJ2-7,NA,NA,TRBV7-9,TGTGCCAGCAGCGAGGGGGGGAGTGAGTACGAGCAGTACTTC,CASSEGGSEYEQYF
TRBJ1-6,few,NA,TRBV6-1,TGTGCCAGCAGTGAAACCTCAGGTAGGACCCTCCACTTT,CASSETSGRTLHF
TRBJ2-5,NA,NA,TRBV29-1,TGCAGCGTTGGGTCTAGATATTTGCAGGTGACCCAGTACTTC,CSVGSRYLQVTQYF
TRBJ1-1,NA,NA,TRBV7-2,TGTGCCAGCAGCTTAGAGGGATTTGCCACTGAAGCTTTCTTT,CASSLEGFATEAFF
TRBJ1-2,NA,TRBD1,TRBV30,TGTGCCTGGAGTGTACAGGGGGCTGACTATGGCTACACCTTC,CAWSVQGADYGYTF
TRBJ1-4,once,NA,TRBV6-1,TGTGCCAGCAGCGGGGACATAACCGAAAAACTGTTTTTT,CASSGDITEKLFF
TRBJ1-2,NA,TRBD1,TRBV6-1,TGTGCCAGCACCCAGACAGGGGGCTATGGCTACACCTTC,CASTQTGGYGYTF
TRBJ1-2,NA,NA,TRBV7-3,TGTGCCAGCACCCTGGGGGCGGAGGACTATGGCTACACCTTC,CASTLGAEDYGYTF
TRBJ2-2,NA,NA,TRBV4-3,TGCGCCAGCAAACCAGATGACACCGGGGAGCTGTTTTTT,CASKPDDTGELFF
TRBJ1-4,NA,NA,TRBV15,TGTGCCACCAGCAGAGGGGCAGGAAGTTATGAAAAACTGTTTTTT,CATSRGAGSYEKLFF